The 19 T cell receptor beta chains in this list originate from one sample, sequenced in a study of T-cell memory formation after mild COVID-19. Each CDR3 protein gets one entry after TCRdb re-called the 5' RACE reads with MiXCR. The table has about 250,000 distinct CDR3 sequences, about 16% seen once. The sequenced sample consisted of PBMCs or a T cell subset sorted from them (not recorded which). The source of these receptors is a man between 18 and 29 years old who had mild COVID-19 (a few samples of this study predate the infection). Cell type and time point are not known.

This clonotype was detected ten times or more. V and J are TRBV7-2 and TRBJ1-1, with no clear D. CDR1 and CDR2 (germline): SGHTA, FQGNSA. The V and J ends lost 3 bases and 0 bases respectively, with 5 bases between them. The CDR3 is 13 amino acids. CDR3 residues: CASSFTLNTEAFF. In DNA form, the CDR3 reads TGTGCCAGCAGCTTCACCCTGAACACTGAAGCTTTCTTT.

This chain connects TRBV5-6 to TRBJ1-1; perhaps TRBD1 as D (5 bases). CDR1 and CDR2 (germline): SGHDT, YYEEEE. CDR3 length: 15 amino acids. Trimming took off 6 bases at V and 3 bases at J, with 18 bases between the two ends. Here the CDR3 reads CASTRRPGGDTEAFF. CDR3 DNA: TGTGCCAGCACCCGACGACCGGGGGGGGACACTGAAGCTTTCTTT.

CDR3 nucleotides: TGTGCCAGCTCAGACAGCACAGATACGCAGTATTTT. It is translated as CASSDSTDTQYF. This chain uses TRBV18 with TRBJ2-3; D not certain. The CDR3 is 12 amino acids. The germline CDR1 and CDR2 sequences are KGHSH and LQKENI. V lost 5 bases and J lost 0, with 3 bases in between. The variable domain in full, with the rest retrieved from reference TRBV18 and TRBJ2-3, is NAGVMQNPRHLVRRRGQEARLRCSPMKGHSHVYWYRQLPEEGLKFMVYLQKENIIDESGMPKERFSAEFPKEGPSILRIQQVVRGDSAAYFCASSDSTDTQYFGPGTRLTVL.

This clonotype was detected ten times or more. V and J are TRBV5-1 and TRBJ1-3, with TRBD1 matching over 7 bases. V lost 6 bases and J lost 9; bases outside the gene matches: 12. CDR1 and CDR2 from the germline V gene are SGHRS and YFSETQ. The CDR3 runs 14 residues. CDR3 in DNA: TGCGCCAGCACGCCTGGGACAGCCGAGGGCACCATATATTTT. The encoded protein is CASTPGTAEGTIYF. Using reference TRBV5-1 and TRBJ1-3 for the parts outside the CDR3, the full variable domain is KAGVTQTPRYLIKTRGQQVTLSCSPISGHRSVSWYQQTPGQGLQFLFEYFSETQRNKGNFPGRFSGRQFSNSRSEMNVSTLELGDSALYLCASTPGTAEGTIYFGEGSWLTVV.

This clonotype turned up a few times. This CDR3 is CASSLGPSGGPDTQYF. The CDR3 DNA reads as TGTGCCAGCAGCTTAGGGCCTAGCGGGGGTCCAGATACGCAGTATTTT. The V and J genes are TRBV7-2 and TRBJ2-3; 10 bases map to TRBD2. From germline, CDR1 is SGHTA and CDR2 FQGNSA. V lost 1 base to trimming and J lost 4 bases; unmatched junction nucleotides: 5. The CDR3 runs 16 residues.

Only a few counts were recorded for this clonotype. The rearrangement uses TRBV7-9 and TRBJ2-5, with 8 bases lining up with TRBD1. The CDR3 consists of 14 residues. Germline V gene lookup returns CDR1 SEHNR and CDR2 FQNEAQ (reference sequence). Unmatched junction bases numbered 10, after V lost 8 bases and J lost 5 bases. The CDR3 is CASSEDRVMETQYF. CDR3 DNA sequence: TGTGCCAGCTCCGAGGACAGGGTAATGGAGACCCAGTACTTC.

The chain links TRBV5-6 to TRBJ1-4; D is undetermined. CDR1 SGHDT and CDR2 YYEEEE come from the germline V gene. This CDR3 has 14 amino acids. V lost 3 bases to trimming and J lost 7 bases, with 13 bases between them. The CDR3 DNA reads TGTGCCAGCAGCTCGCACGGGGTAGCTGAAAAACTGTTTTTT. Its protein product is CASSSHGVAEKLFF.

This clonotype was counted only a few times. The chain combines TRBV18 with TRBJ2-1; D possibly corresponds to TRBD2 (6 bases). Per germline, CDR1 KGHSH and CDR2 LQKENI. The V and J ends lost 5 bases and 7 bases respectively, with 15 bases between them. CDR3 size: 14 residues. The CDR3 spells CASSTEGLNNEQFF. In DNA, the CDR3 is TGTGCCAGCTCAACGGAGGGACTGAATAATGAGCAGTTCTTC.

This clonotype was observed a handful of times. At one of its ends the junction is not consistent with the germline gene, which may arise from a read error. The gene calls are TRBV18 and TRBJ2-3; no reliable D call. CDR3 length: 15 amino acids. Looked up from germline, CDR1 is KGHSH and CDR2 is LQKENI. The CDR3 bases are TGTGCCAGATCACCTTTGGATTCTAGCACAGATACGCAGTATTTT. Its translation: CARSPLDSSTDTQYF.

J is TRBJ2-5 and V is TRBV4-2; TRBD2 matches at 8 bases. This CDR3 comprises 16 residues. After removal of 4 bases from V and 4 bases from J, the junction contained 11 bases not matched to a gene. Germline CDR1 is LGHNA and CDR2 is YNFKEQ. The CDR3 is CASSLRRGALVETQYF. The CDR3 DNA sequence: TGTGCCAGCAGCCTTAGGCGGGGGGCCCTCGTAGAGACCCAGTACTTC.

The chain couples TRBV9 to TRBJ1-3, with D maybe TRBD1 (5 bases). Germline lookup yields CDR1 SGDLS and CDR2 YYNGEE. CDR3 length: 16 amino acids. Trimming shortened V by 3 bases and J by 0 bases, and 13 bases separated the two germline ends. CDR3 protein: CASSAADSASGNTIYF. In DNA form, the CDR3 reads TGTGCCAGCAGCGCCGCCGACAGTGCCTCTGGAAACACCATATATTTT.

The rearrangement uses TRBV10-3 and TRBJ1-2; D possibly corresponds to TRBD1 (5 bases). V shed 3 bases and J shed 8 bases, with 16 bases lying between them. Germline CDR1 reads ENHRY; CDR2 reads SYGVKD. CDR3 size: 14 residues. This chain's CDR3 is CAISDDSKIRGYTF. CDR3 coding DNA: TGTGCCATCAGTGATGACAGCAAAATAAGGGGCTACACCTTC.

This clonotype has only a few counts. This chain uses TRBV29-1 with TRBJ2-6, with 7 bases lining up with TRBD1. With 1 base clipped from V and 0 bases from J, the junction kept 3 bases outside the gene matches. The CDR3 has 16 residues. Germline V CDR1 and CDR2: SQVTM, ANQGSEA. Here the CDR3 DNA reads TGCAGCGTTGAAGTAGGGACAGACTCTGGGGCCAACGTCCTGACTTTC. As protein: CSVEVGTDSGANVLTF. The full variable domain, with the rest looked up from reference TRBV29-1 and TRBJ2-6, is SAVISQKPSRDICQRGTSLTIQCQVDSQVTMMFWYRQQPGQSLTLIATANQGSEATYESGFVIDKFPISRPNLTFSTLTVSNMSPEDSSIYLCSVEVGTDSGANVLTFGAGSRLTVL.

Many counts were recorded for this clonotype. J is TRBJ1-2 and V is TRBV5-1; D possibly corresponds to TRBD1 (5 bases). The V gene's germline CDR1 is SGHRS and CDR2 YFSETQ. This CDR3 is built from 13 residues. V was trimmed by 4 bases and J by 8 bases, leaving 15 bases between them. The CDR3: CASSQGASGGYTF. Here the CDR3 DNA reads TGCGCCAGCAGCCAGGGCGCATCGGGGGGCTACACCTTC.

This chain links TRBV30 with TRBJ1-4, with D uncertain. The CDR3 is 14 residues long. V lost 2 bases to trimming and J lost 7 bases, with 14 bases between them. Germline V lookup: CDR1 GTSNPN, CDR2 SVGIG (reference sequence). The CDR3 here is CAWSQDSWREKLFF. In DNA, the CDR3 is TGTGCCTGGAGTCAGGACTCCTGGCGTGAAAAACTGTTTTTT.

The chain has TRBV6-5 and TRBJ2-7, with 8 positions matching TRBD1. The V and J ends lost 6 bases and 10 bases, in that order; junction bases with no gene match: 11. The CDR3 is 13 amino acids. CDR1 MNHEY and CDR2 SVGAGI come from the germline V gene. DNA for the CDR3: TGTGCCAGCAGACCCGACAGGACAGGGAAACAGTACTTC. Translating it yields CASRPDRTGKQYF.

V is TRBV7-9 and J is TRBJ1-3, with 9 bases aligning to TRBD1. CDR3 size: 14 residues. The V segment lost 5 bases and the J segment 4 bases; nucleotides outside the gene matches: 3. The germline V gene has CDR1 SEHNR and CDR2 FQNEAQ (reference sequence). The CDR3 DNA follows: TGTGCCAGCAGCCAAGGACAGGGGGGAAACACCATATATTTT. Amino acids: CASSQGQGGNTIYF.

This clonotype was recorded many times. V and J are TRBV11-2 and TRBJ2-3; D is possibly TRBD1 (8 bases). Germline CDR1 reads SGHAT; CDR2 reads FQNNGV. The CDR3 is 15 residues long. V dropped 4 bases and J dropped 4 bases, with 15 bases sitting between them. CDR3: CASSSYRGRADTQYF. Written as DNA, the CDR3 is TGTGCCAGCAGCTCCTACAGGGGGAGGGCAGATACGCAGTATTTT.

This clonotype has just one count. This chain connects TRBV5-5 to TRBJ2-1, with 7 bases aligning to TRBD2. The ends lost 7 bases at V and 4 bases at J; junction bases unmatched: 11. In germline, CDR1 is SGHKS, CDR2 YYEKEE (reference sequence). The CDR3 is 15 amino acids. The CDR3 region has the DNA TGTGCCAGCTCCCCTCCGGTGGGAGGGTACAATGAGCAGTTCTTC. Protein product: CASSPPVGGYNEQFF.